This paragraph reports one T cell receptor (beta chain). This receptor's antigen is unknown. No clone much larger than this one lies a single base away; base qualities are absent. Patients with a history of autoimmune disease or receiving systemic immunosuppression were excluded from the trial. Peripheral blood for TCR sequencing was collected from all dose cohorts at baseline, on cycle 4 day 1, and on cycle 7 day 1. The samples were drawn from a first-in-human, open-label, multicenter phase I dose-escalation trial of ivuxolimab. Adults with locally advanced or metastatic melanoma, renal cell carcinoma, hepatocellular carcinoma or head and neck squamous cell carcinoma were enrolled in the trial. CD4+ and CD8+ T cells were sorted separately from peripheral blood before TCR sequencing. Genomic DNA was isolated from the sorted cells so that the TCRbeta CDR3 region could be sequenced. The immunoSEQ Assay was used to sequence the TCRbeta CDR3 regions. Sourced from immuneACCESS, this table was stored by TCRdb with only in-frame sequences that have V and J called. A share of the clones is absent; for the studies checked, an unresolved V gene accounts for under half, and the remainder has no known explanation. The sample table records some 80,000 clones; about 82% of these occur just once. Of the sample, 6.9% is held by the ten largest clones.

The sample belongs to a study of OX40 agonist ivuxolimab in advanced cancers. Study-wide context: Ivuxolimab was an agonistic, fully human IgG2 monoclonal antibody directed against OX40 (CD134), a costimulatory receptor. Intravenous ivuxolimab was administered to patients every 2 weeks at six dose levels: 0.01, 0.1, 0.3, 1.5, 3 and 10 mg/kg. Of the approximately 50 dose-escalation patients, hepatocellular carcinoma was present in about 20, melanoma in approximately 15, renal cell carcinoma in 9 and head and neck cancer in 9. The dose-escalation cohort was about 86% male with a mean age of approximately 60 years, ranging from roughly 23 to 80. Prior anti-PD-1, anti-PD-L1 or anti-CTLA-4 therapy was permitted, and checkpoint inhibitors had been received by about 44% of dose-escalation patients. Three dose-escalation patients achieved partial responses, one with hepatocellular carcinoma and two with cutaneous melanoma. Peripheral TCRbeta sequencing was intended to test whether TCR sequence diversity was altered and clonal T-cell expansion was caused by ivuxolimab. The paper describes the monotherapy dose-escalation part (N of about 52 patients) of the phase I trial of ivuxolimab. General findings and caveats noted by the study authors: In the 0.1-3.0 mg/kg groups, partial responders were among the patients with the lowest normalized peripheral clonal expansion, particularly in CD8+ T cells. Low levels of normalized T-cell clonal expansion were also seen in some patients who did not respond. At doses from 0.1 to 3.0 mg/kg, clonal expansion was seen in both CD4+ and CD8+ blood T cells between baseline and week 6. The antigen specificity of the clonally expanded peripheral T cells was not determined. On average, CD8+ T cells showed more expanded clones than CD4+ T cells after ivuxolimab.

Taken from the germline V gene, the CDR1 and CDR2 loops are SNHLY and FYNNEI. Trimming takes 4 bases off V and 8 bases off J; junction bases not matched to a gene: 7. From cysteine to phenylalanine, the CDR3 is 14 amino acids long. The CDR3 DNA has 42 bases and is translated from base 1. Material: CD4+ or CD8+ T cells sorted from blood, obtained in a trial of the OX40 agonist ivuxolimab. The chain links TRBV2 with TRBJ1-4, and 7 junction bases match TRBD1. The clonotype was recovered from an adult with an advanced solid tumor such as melanoma, head and neck, liver or kidney cancer. The DNA sequence follows: TGTGCCAGCAGTGGACAGGGAGGGAACGAAAAACTGTTTTTT. Its translation is CASSGQGGNEKLFF.